The 11 T cell receptor beta chains below come from one sample, sequenced in a study of CD4+ T cells in melanoma. Sequencing used immunoSEQ multiplex PCR; TCRdb keeps in-frame clones, though not all of them. The sample holds about 14,000 clones, roughly 63% seen once. What was sequenced was cells from a culture (not recorded whether cultured in vitro). These receptors all stem from a human donor with melanoma.

The chain combines TRBV7-8 with TRBJ1-5, with TRBD1 matching 7 bases. The CDR3 runs 13 residues. The germline CDR1 and CDR2 sequences are SGHVS and FQNEAQ. With V trimmed by 2 bases and J by 6 bases, 1 base remained unmatched. CDR3 region: CASSLQGGQPQHF. CDR3 sequence (DNA): TGTGCCAGCAGCTTACAGGGGGGTCAGCCCCAGCATTTT.

This chain connects TRBV6-1 to TRBJ2-7; D unclear. The germline V and J ends were trimmed by 3 bases and 4 bases, with 16 bases remaining between them. This CDR3 has 15 amino acids. CDR1 and CDR2 (germline): MNHNS, SASEGT. The CDR3 reads CASSESWTRPYEQYF. CDR3 DNA: TGTGCCAGCAGTGAGTCTTGGACGAGACCTTACGAGCAGTACTTC.

The table lists this clone with a few counts. V usage is TRBV19 and J usage is TRBJ1-2, with D uncertain. With 3 bases removed from V and 0 bases from J, the gap between germline ends came to 8 bases. In germline, CDR1 is LNHDA, CDR2 SQIVND (reference sequence). This CDR3 spans 14 amino acids. DNA of the CDR3: TGTGCCAGTAGTATGAACAGAGCTAACTATGGCTACACCTTC. Its protein is CASSMNRANYGYTF.

The chain links TRBV7-9 to TRBJ1-3, with a possible D match to TRBD1 (5 bases). The germline CDR1 and CDR2 sequences are SEHNR and FQNEAQ (reference sequence). The V and J ends lost 4 bases and 0 bases respectively, with 13 bases between them. The CDR3 covers 16 residues. CDR3 DNA sequence: TGTGCCAGCAGCTCCAGGACGGGGACCTCTGGAAACACCATATATTTT. Its translation is CASSSRTGTSGNTIYF.

J is TRBJ1-4 and V is TRBV6-6; D unclear. V was shortened by 0 bases and J by 8 bases, with 4 bases between the two germline ends. CDR1 and CDR2 (germline): MNHNY, SVGAGI (reference sequence). The CDR3 contains 12 residues. The DNA of the CDR3 is TGTGCCAGCAGTTACTCCGGGGAAAAACTGTTTTTT. Translation gives CASSYSGEKLFF.

This sequence joins TRBV14 and TRBJ1-1, with D possibly being TRBD1 (5 bases). Trimming pared 1 base from V and 1 base from J, leaving 10 bases between. The CDR3 runs to 15 residues. CDR1 and CDR2 from the germline V gene are SGHDN and FVKESK. The CDR3: CASSQGGGWNTEAFF. The CDR3 nucleotides read TGTGCCAGCAGCCAAGGGGGGGGATGGAACACTGAAGCTTTCTTT. The full variable domain, its missing parts supplied by reference TRBV14 and TRBJ1-1, is EAGVTQFPSHSVIEKGQTVTLRCDPISGHDNLYWYRRVMGKEIKFLLHFVKESKQDESGMPNNRFLAERTGGTYSTLKVQPAELEDSGVYFCASSQGGGWNTEAFFGQGTRLTVV.

The V gene is TRBV5-1, the J gene TRBJ2-3; D is perhaps TRBD1 or TRBD2 (5 bases each). V dropped 1 base and J dropped 4 bases, with 7 bases sitting between them. This CDR3 has 13 residues. Germline-derived CDR1 and CDR2 are SGHRS and YFSETQ. For the CDR3, the DNA is TGCGCCAGCAGCTTGCAGGGACCAGATACGCAGTATTTT. The encoded protein is CASSLQGPDTQYF.

V is TRBV7-3 and J is TRBJ2-1; D possibly corresponds to TRBD1 (6 bases). CDR1 and CDR2 (germline): SGHTA, FQGTGA. CDR3 length: 16 residues. Trimming removed 5 bases at V and 3 bases at J, with 17 bases between. The CDR3 reads CASSPPRGFVYNEQFF. Here the CDR3 DNA reads TGTGCCAGCAGCCCCCCAAGGGGGTTCGTCTACAATGAGCAGTTCTTC.

Regarding this clone: A read error may produce the germline difference seen at one junction end. The rearrangement links TRBV2 to TRBJ1-1; no reliable D call. CDR1 SNHLY and CDR2 FYNNEI come from the germline V gene. The CDR3 has 11 residues. Here the CDR3 DNA reads TGTGCCAGCAGTGACCTGGGCGGCGGGAGCTTT. Protein product: CASSDLGGGSF. Drawing the rest from reference TRBV2 and TRBJ1-1, the complete variable domain is EPEVTQTPSHQVTQMGQEVILRCVPISNHLYFYWYRQILGQKVEFLVSFYNNEISEKSEIFDDQFSVERPDGSNFTLKIRSTKLEDSAMYFCASSDLGGGSFGQGTRLTVV.

This chain links TRBV4-2 with TRBJ2-7; no clear D. The CDR3 is made up of 14 amino acids. The germline CDR1 and CDR2 sequences are LGHNA and YNFKEQ. The V end lost 4 bases, the J end lost 0 bases, and 10 bases lay between the germline ends. The CDR3 spells CASSPTPNSYEQYF. The CDR3 bases are TGTGCCAGCAGCCCGACCCCTAACTCCTACGAGCAGTACTTC.

The gene calls are TRBV5-4 and TRBJ1-2; D uncertain. V was trimmed by 4 bases and J by 7 bases, leaving 14 bases between them. Germline CDR1 and CDR2: SGHNT and YYREEE (reference sequence). This CDR3 has 13 amino acids. The CDR3 spells CASSIERVGGYTF. DNA of the CDR3: TGTGCCAGCAGCATTGAACGGGTCGGTGGCTACACCTTC.